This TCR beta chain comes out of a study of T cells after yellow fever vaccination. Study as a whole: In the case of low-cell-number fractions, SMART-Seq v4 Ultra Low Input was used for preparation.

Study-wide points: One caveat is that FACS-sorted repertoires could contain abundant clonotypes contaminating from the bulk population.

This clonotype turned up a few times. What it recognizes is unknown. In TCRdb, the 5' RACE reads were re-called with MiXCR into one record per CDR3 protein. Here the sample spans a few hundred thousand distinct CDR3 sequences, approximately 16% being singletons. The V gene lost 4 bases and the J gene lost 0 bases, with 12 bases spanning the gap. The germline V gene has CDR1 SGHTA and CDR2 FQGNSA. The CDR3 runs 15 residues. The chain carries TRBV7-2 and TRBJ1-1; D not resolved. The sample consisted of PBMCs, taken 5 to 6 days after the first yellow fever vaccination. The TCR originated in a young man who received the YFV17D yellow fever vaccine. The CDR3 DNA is TGTGCCAGCAGCTCGGGAGATACTTTGAACACTGAAGCTTTCTTT. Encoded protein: CASSSGDTLNTEAFF.